These T cell receptor beta chains were read from a single sample in a study of blood T cell repertoires in COVID-19. The method was immunoSEQ multiplex PCR; TCRdb's version includes in-frame clones alone and lacks a portion of them. The table shows 200,000 to 300,000 clones, with about 87% occurring only once. The specimen was peripheral blood. The receptors come from a woman between 65 and 79 years old with active or convalescent COVID-19. Each CDR3 is given with its conserved first and last residue. Each record gives: D gene, J gene, V gene, clone size, CDR3 DNA, CDR3 protein. A D gene is named only where the DNA matches it firmly. Clone size is given for some rows only: seen once, a few or many times, or a class if the clone is expanded.

d_call: NA
j_call: TRBJ2-1
v_call: TRBV7-2
clone_size: NA
cdr3_nt: TGTGCCAGCAGCCCCCGGTACGAGCAGTTCTTC
cdr3_aa: CASSPRYEQFF

d_call: TRBD2
j_call: TRBJ2-2
v_call: TRBV7-2
clone_size: NA
cdr3_nt: TGTGCCAGCAGCAACCAGCGACTAGCGGGGACCGGGGAGCTGTTTTTT
cdr3_aa: CASSNQRLAGTGELFF

d_call: TRBD1
j_call: TRBJ1-2
v_call: TRBV6-5
clone_size: NA
cdr3_nt: TGTGCCAGCAGTTACTCGAGACAGGGCAGCGGCTACACCTTC
cdr3_aa: CASSYSRQGSGYTF

d_call: NA
j_call: TRBJ1-1
v_call: TRBV7-3
clone_size: NA
cdr3_nt: TGTGCCAGCAGCTCGGGACTGATGGTCGGGTTCACTGAAGCTTTCTTT
cdr3_aa: CASSSGLMVGFTEAFF

d_call: NA
j_call: TRBJ2-3
v_call: TRBV7-2
clone_size: NA
cdr3_nt: TGTGCCAGCAGCCTCGTGGGCTCTAGCACAGATACGCAGTATTTT
cdr3_aa: CASSLVGSSTDTQYF

d_call: NA
j_call: TRBJ2-7
v_call: TRBV5-4
clone_size: few
cdr3_nt: TGTGCCAGCAGCTCAAACCGACAGACAAGCTCCTACGAGCAGTACTTC
cdr3_aa: CASSSNRQTSSYEQYF

d_call: NA
j_call: TRBJ2-3
v_call: TRBV5-4
clone_size: NA
cdr3_nt: TGTGCCAGCAGCTTGGAACAGGGCGGAACAGATACGCAGTATTTT
cdr3_aa: CASSLEQGGTDTQYF

d_call: NA
j_call: TRBJ1-1
v_call: TRBV7-2
clone_size: NA
cdr3_nt: TGTGCCAGCAGCTCGATGTTCCAGTTGAACACTGAAGCTTTCTTT
cdr3_aa: CASSSMFQLNTEAFF

d_call: NA
j_call: TRBJ2-7
v_call: TRBV12-3/TRBV12-4
clone_size: NA
cdr3_nt: TGTGCCAGCAGTTTACGAGGGCCTTGGGAGCAGTACTTC
cdr3_aa: CASSLRGPWEQYF

d_call: NA
j_call: TRBJ1-5
v_call: TRBV19
clone_size: NA
cdr3_nt: TGTGCCAGTAGTGGGCAGGGCGGGGATCAGCCCCAGCATTTT
cdr3_aa: CASSGQGGDQPQHF

d_call: TRBD1
j_call: TRBJ1-5
v_call: TRBV19
clone_size: NA
cdr3_nt: TGTGCCAGTAGTATTCAGGGGGTGGACTCGCCCCAGCATTTT
cdr3_aa: CASSIQGVDSPQHF

d_call: NA
j_call: TRBJ1-3
v_call: TRBV5-6
clone_size: NA
cdr3_nt: TGTGCCAGCAGCTTGGTTCTGGCTTCTGGAAACACCATATATTTT
cdr3_aa: CASSLVLASGNTIYF

d_call: TRBD1
j_call: TRBJ1-5
v_call: TRBV24-1
clone_size: once
cdr3_nt: TGTGCCACCAGTTCCAACAGGGGTGGCAATCAGCCCCAGCATTTT
cdr3_aa: CATSSNRGGNQPQHF

d_call: NA
j_call: TRBJ1-3
v_call: TRBV19
clone_size: NA
cdr3_nt: TGTGCCAGTAGTATAAGAGGAATGGACTCTGGAAACACCATATATTTT
cdr3_aa: CASSIRGMDSGNTIYF

d_call: NA
j_call: TRBJ2-7
v_call: TRBV7-2
clone_size: NA
cdr3_nt: TGTGCCAGCAGCCCCCGGACGGGACTCCTCTACGAGCAGTACTTC
cdr3_aa: CASSPRTGLLYEQYF

d_call: NA
j_call: TRBJ2-7
v_call: TRBV19
clone_size: NA
cdr3_nt: TGTGCCAGTAGTATTACTTCGGGCAGGGCTTACGAGCAGTACTTC
cdr3_aa: CASSITSGRAYEQYF

d_call: TRBD1
j_call: TRBJ2-7
v_call: TRBV10-1
clone_size: NA
cdr3_nt: TGCGCCAGCAGTGATATCGGGACAGGCACCTACGAGCAGTACTTC
cdr3_aa: CASSDIGTGTYEQYF

d_call: NA
j_call: TRBJ1-2
v_call: TRBV7-9
clone_size: NA
cdr3_nt: TGTGCCAGCAGCGCTCGGACAACTTCGGAGGGCTACACCTTC
cdr3_aa: CASSARTTSEGYTF

d_call: TRBD1
j_call: TRBJ1-2
v_call: TRBV5-5
clone_size: NA
cdr3_nt: TGTGCCAGCAGCCCCGGGACAGGGGCCCATGGCTACACCTTC
cdr3_aa: CASSPGTGAHGYTF

d_call: NA
j_call: TRBJ1-1
v_call: TRBV7-2
clone_size: NA
cdr3_nt: TGTGCCAGCAGCCCAGTACAGGGACGTGCCGGGGCTTTCTTT
cdr3_aa: CASSPVQGRAGAFF

d_call: NA
j_call: TRBJ2-3
v_call: TRBV4-3
clone_size: once
cdr3_nt: TGCGCCAGCAGCCAAGATGCGGGGGCCGGGGCAGATACGCAGTATTTT
cdr3_aa: CASSQDAGAGADTQYF

d_call: TRBD2
j_call: TRBJ2-4
v_call: TRBV11-3
clone_size: NA
cdr3_nt: TGTGCCAGCAGCCCCGGACTAGCGAACATTCAGTACTTC
cdr3_aa: CASSPGLANIQYF

d_call: NA
j_call: TRBJ2-7
v_call: TRBV6-4
clone_size: NA
cdr3_nt: TGTGCCAGCAGTGTAACCGGTACCTCCTACGAGCAGTACTTC
cdr3_aa: CASSVTGTSYEQYF

d_call: NA
j_call: TRBJ1-6
v_call: TRBV27
clone_size: NA
cdr3_nt: TGTGCCAGCAGTTACACGATTAGCCTATATAATTCACCCCTCCACTTT
cdr3_aa: CASSYTISLYNSPLHF

d_call: NA
j_call: TRBJ1-3
v_call: TRBV7-4
clone_size: NA
cdr3_nt: TGTGCCAGCAGTCTTCGACGGGGCTCTGGAAACACCATATATTTT
cdr3_aa: CASSLRRGSGNTIYF

d_call: NA
j_call: TRBJ2-7
v_call: TRBV7-2
clone_size: NA
cdr3_nt: TGTGCCAGCAGCTTCCAAACCTACGAGCAGTACTTC
cdr3_aa: CASSFQTYEQYF

d_call: NA
j_call: TRBJ1-5
v_call: TRBV10-2
clone_size: once
cdr3_nt: TGCGCCAGCAGTGGACAGATTAATCAGCCCCAGCATTTT
cdr3_aa: CASSGQINQPQHF

d_call: TRBD1
j_call: TRBJ1-4
v_call: TRBV7-2
clone_size: NA
cdr3_nt: TGTGCCAGCAGCCGCGGACAGGGCGCGTATGAAAAACTGTTTTTT
cdr3_aa: CASSRGQGAYEKLFF

d_call: NA
j_call: TRBJ2-4
v_call: TRBV6-2/TRBV6-3
clone_size: NA
cdr3_nt: TGTGCCAGCAGCCAGGTCCGGGTGATTCAGTACTTC
cdr3_aa: CASSQVRVIQYF

d_call: TRBD2
j_call: TRBJ2-3
v_call: TRBV27
clone_size: NA
cdr3_nt: TGTGCCAGCAGTTTGGCGGGGGACACAGATACGCAGTATTTT
cdr3_aa: CASSLAGDTDTQYF

d_call: NA
j_call: TRBJ1-1
v_call: TRBV27
clone_size: NA
cdr3_nt: TGTGCCAGCAGTTTAACGAGGCCCGGGGGCACTGAAGCTTTCTTT
cdr3_aa: CASSLTRPGGTEAFF

d_call: NA
j_call: TRBJ1-4
v_call: TRBV6-4
clone_size: NA
cdr3_nt: TGTGCCAGCAGTGCTCAGGCAAATGAAAAACTGTTTTTT
cdr3_aa: CASSAQANEKLFF

d_call: TRBD1
j_call: TRBJ2-7
v_call: TRBV19
clone_size: NA
cdr3_nt: TGTGCCAGTAGTATCGGGACAGGGAGGTACGAGCAGTACTTC
cdr3_aa: CASSIGTGRYEQYF

d_call: NA
j_call: TRBJ2-7
v_call: TRBV4-3
clone_size: once
cdr3_nt: TGCGCCAGCAGCCAAGAGGGCAACTACGAGCAGTACTTC
cdr3_aa: CASSQEGNYEQYF

d_call: TRBD1
j_call: TRBJ1-4
v_call: TRBV19
clone_size: NA
cdr3_nt: TGTGCCAGTAGTATGGCCGGGACAGGGAACGAAAAACTGTTTTTT
cdr3_aa: CASSMAGTGNEKLFF

d_call: NA
j_call: TRBJ1-2
v_call: TRBV29-1
clone_size: NA
cdr3_nt: TGCAGCGTTGTAGGTACGGGGGGCTACACCTTC
cdr3_aa: CSVVGTGGYTF

d_call: TRBD1
j_call: TRBJ2-7
v_call: TRBV4-1
clone_size: few
cdr3_nt: TGCGCCAGCAGCCAAGGACAGGGGGGCTCCTACGAGCAGTACTTC
cdr3_aa: CASSQGQGGSYEQYF

d_call: TRBD1
j_call: TRBJ2-7
v_call: TRBV6-5
clone_size: NA
cdr3_nt: TGTGCCAGCAGTTACGGAGGGACAGGGATCTACGAGCAGTACTTC
cdr3_aa: CASSYGGTGIYEQYF

d_call: NA
j_call: TRBJ1-2
v_call: TRBV5-6
clone_size: once
cdr3_nt: TGTGCCAGCAGCTTCCCCACTATCTCGACAGACGGCTACACCTTC
cdr3_aa: CASSFPTISTDGYTF

d_call: NA
j_call: TRBJ2-1
v_call: TRBV15
clone_size: once
cdr3_nt: TGTGCCACCAGCACCTTTAACAATGAGCAGTTCTTC
cdr3_aa: CATSTFNNEQFF

d_call: TRBD1
j_call: TRBJ2-3
v_call: TRBV20-1
clone_size: NA
cdr3_nt: TGCAGTGCTAGTCGAGACAGGGGGTCAGCAGATACGCAGTATTTT
cdr3_aa: CSASRDRGSADTQYF

d_call: TRBD1
j_call: TRBJ2-5
v_call: TRBV9
clone_size: NA
cdr3_nt: TGTGCCAGCAGCGCCCGGGACAGCAACTACCAAGAGACCCAGTACTTC
cdr3_aa: CASSARDSNYQETQYF

d_call: NA
j_call: TRBJ2-7
v_call: TRBV5-1
clone_size: NA
cdr3_nt: TGCGCCAGCAGCCTTATGACTACCTACGAGCAGTACTTC
cdr3_aa: CASSLMTTYEQYF

d_call: NA
j_call: TRBJ2-2
v_call: TRBV4-1
clone_size: NA
cdr3_nt: TGCGCCAGCAGCCAATTGAACGTGGGGAGTGGAGGTCCCGGGGAGCTGTTTTTT
cdr3_aa: CASSQLNVGSGGPGELFF

d_call: NA
j_call: TRBJ1-1
v_call: TRBV11-2
clone_size: NA
cdr3_nt: TGTGCCAGCAGCTTAGTTGGCGGTCGGAACACTGAAGCTTTCTTT
cdr3_aa: CASSLVGGRNTEAFF

d_call: NA
j_call: TRBJ2-1
v_call: TRBV10-3
clone_size: NA
cdr3_nt: TGTGCCATCAGTAGGGGGAGCAATGAGCAGTTCTTC
cdr3_aa: CAISRGSNEQFF

d_call: TRBD1
j_call: TRBJ1-4
v_call: TRBV25-1
clone_size: NA
cdr3_nt: TGTGCCAGCAGTGAGGGGACAGGGTTGGGGGAAAAACTGTTTTTT
cdr3_aa: CASSEGTGLGEKLFF

d_call: NA
j_call: TRBJ2-7
v_call: TRBV7-6
clone_size: once
cdr3_nt: TGTGCCAGCAGCTTAAGGGGGGGGACTGGCGAGCAGTACTTC
cdr3_aa: CASSLRGGTGEQYF